This T cell receptor (beta chain) was found in a study of blood T cell repertoires in COVID-19. Overall study context: The analysed material was cDNA or gDNA that came from T cells, B-cell-depleted T cells, or PBMCs.

Germline CDR1 and CDR2: MNHEY and SVGAGI. The CDR3 consists of 14 residues. V was clipped by 8 bases and J by 5 bases, with 13 bases between them. Participant-reported clinical history was the basis for cohort assignment. Only one count was recorded for this clone. In the study's own analysis: Reference gene primer amplification yielded estimated nucleated cell counts. The repertoire was sequenced with immunoSEQ multiplex PCR; TCRdb's copy has only in-frame clones and lacks some. D and trimming come from the DNA, and the V and J calls and clone size come from that table. The table shows about 400,000 clones, with around nine tenths occurring only once.

Sequencing was performed on PBMCs or T cells enriched from blood (not recorded which). The rearrangement uses TRBV6-5 and TRBJ1-6; D not certain. This clonotype was obtained from a woman aged 18-29 years with acute COVID-19. Written as DNA, the CDR3 is TGTGCCAGCGGGTGGACTGAAAATAATTCACCCCTCCACTTT. It yields the protein CASGWTENNSPLHF.